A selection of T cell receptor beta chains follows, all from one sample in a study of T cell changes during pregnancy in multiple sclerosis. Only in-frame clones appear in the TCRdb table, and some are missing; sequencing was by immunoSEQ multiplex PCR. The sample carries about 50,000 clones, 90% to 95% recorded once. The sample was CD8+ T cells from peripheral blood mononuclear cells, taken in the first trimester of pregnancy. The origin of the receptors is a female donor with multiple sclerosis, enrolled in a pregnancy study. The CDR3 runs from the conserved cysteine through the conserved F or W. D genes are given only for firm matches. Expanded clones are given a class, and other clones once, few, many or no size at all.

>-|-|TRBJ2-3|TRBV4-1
TGCGCCAGCAGCCAGGAAGGTGGGAGGGGGATTAGCACAGATACGCAGTATTTT
CASSQEGGRGISTDTQYF
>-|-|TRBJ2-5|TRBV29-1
TGCAGCGTTACCGGACATTTGGGTCAAGAGACCCAGTACTTC
CSVTGHLGQETQYF
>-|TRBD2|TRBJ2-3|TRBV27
TGTGCCAGCAGTTTTGCGGGGGGTCTATGGTATTTT
CASSFAGGLWYF
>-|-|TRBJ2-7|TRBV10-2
TGCGCCAGCCGCGACACTTACTACGAGCAGTACTTC
CASRDTYYEQYF
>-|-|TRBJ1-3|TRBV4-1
TGCGCCAGCAGCCAAGAGGGTAAACAGATCTCTGGAAACACCATATATTTT
CASSQEGKQISGNTIYF
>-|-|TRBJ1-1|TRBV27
TGTGCCAGCAGTTACCGGGGACTTTTGGACACTGAAGCTTTCTTT
CASSYRGLLDTEAFF
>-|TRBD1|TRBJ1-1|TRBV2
TGTGCCAGTTCCGGGACAGATAACACTGAAGCTTTCTTT
CASSGTDNTEAFF
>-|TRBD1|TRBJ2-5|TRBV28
TGTGCCAGCTCCTTGATGAGGACAGGGCTCCCCCTTGGAGAGACCCAGTACTTC
CASSLMRTGLPLGETQYF
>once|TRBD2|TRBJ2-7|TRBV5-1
TGCGCCAGCAGCTTGAGCGGGGGGACCTACGAGCAGTACTTC
CASSLSGGTYEQYF
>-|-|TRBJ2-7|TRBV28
TGTGCCAGCAGTCCCAGGGCCAGGCCCGTTTCGGAGCAGTACTTC
CASSPRARPVSEQYF
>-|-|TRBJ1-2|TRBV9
TGTGCCAGCAGCGTAGCTATCGGGGAACTTAACTATGGCTACACCTTC
CASSVAIGELNYGYTF
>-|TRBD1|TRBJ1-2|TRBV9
TGTGCCAGCAGCGTAGAGTTGGGACAGGGGTATGGCTACACCTTC
CASSVELGQGYGYTF
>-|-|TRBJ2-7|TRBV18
TGTGCCAGCTCACCGGCCGTTTCCTACGAGCAGTACTTC
CASSPAVSYEQYF
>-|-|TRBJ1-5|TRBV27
TGTGCCAGCAGTTTATCCGGCAGGGGCGGTCAGCCCCAGCATTTT
CASSLSGRGGQPQHF
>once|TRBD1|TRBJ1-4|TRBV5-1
TGCGCCAGCAGCTTGTACCGGGACAGCAGCGAAAAACTGTTTTTT
CASSLYRDSSEKLFF
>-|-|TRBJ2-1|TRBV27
TGTGCCAGCAGTTTGGTTCCCTCTACTCACAATGAGCAGTTCTTC
CASSLVPSTHNEQFF
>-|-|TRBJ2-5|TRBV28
TGTGCCAGCAGTTTACCCCTGAGCTGGGGCGGAGAGACCCAGTACTTC
CASSLPLSWGGETQYF
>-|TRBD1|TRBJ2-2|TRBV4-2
TGTGCCAGCAGCCAAGAAGGACAGGTCACCGGGGAGCTGTTTTTT
CASSQEGQVTGELFF
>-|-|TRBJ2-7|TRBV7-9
TGTGCCAGCAGCTTAAAGGAGCAAATACAGTACTTC
CASSLKEQIQYF
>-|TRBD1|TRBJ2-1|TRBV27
TGTGCCAGCAGTATGGGACAGTTTGGCAATGAGCAGTTCTTC
CASSMGQFGNEQFF
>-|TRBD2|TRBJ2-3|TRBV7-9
TGTGCCAGCAGCCCGGGGACTAGCGGGTCCCTCGCTACGCAGTATTTT
CASSPGTSGSLATQYF
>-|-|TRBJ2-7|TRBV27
TGTGCCAGCAGGATTCGGCCCGGGGGTGCCTACTACGAGCAGTACTTC
CASRIRPGGAYYEQYF
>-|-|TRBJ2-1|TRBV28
TGTGCCAGCAGTTTCCCCCGTTCGGGGAGCTCCTACAATGAGCAGTTCTTC
CASSFPRSGSSYNEQFF
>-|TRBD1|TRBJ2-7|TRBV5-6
TGTGCCAGCAGCTTGGTATGGGACAGGGAGAACGAGCAGTACTTC
CASSLVWDRENEQYF
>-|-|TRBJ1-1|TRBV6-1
TGTGCCAGCAGTGACAGAGGACAGATGAACACTGAAGCTTTCTTT
CASSDRGQMNTEAFF
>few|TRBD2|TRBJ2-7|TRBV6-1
TGTGCCAGCAGCGACGGACTAGCGGGGGGGAGTGAGCAGTACTTC
CASSDGLAGGSEQYF
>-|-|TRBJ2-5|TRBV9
TGTGCCAGCAGCGTACCCGACGGGGAAGAGACCCAGTACTTC
CASSVPDGEETQYF
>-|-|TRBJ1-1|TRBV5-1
TGCGCCAGCAGCTTGCAGTGGAACACTGAAGCTTTCTTT
CASSLQWNTEAFF
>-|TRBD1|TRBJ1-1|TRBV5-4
TGTGCCAGCAGCCTGGGACAGGGGGCTTGGGCCACTGAAGCTTTCTTT
CASSLGQGAWATEAFF
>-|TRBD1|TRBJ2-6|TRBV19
TGTGCCAGTCTACAGGGGTTTAGCTCTGGGGCCAACGTCCTGACTTTC
CASLQGFSSGANVLTF
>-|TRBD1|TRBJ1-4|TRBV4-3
TGCGCCAGCAGCCAAGATTGGAACAGGGGAGCAGAAAAACTGTTTTTT
CASSQDWNRGAEKLFF
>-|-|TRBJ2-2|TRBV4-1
TGCGCCAGCAGCCAACCAGGGGTCACCGGGGAGCTGTTTTTT
CASSQPGVTGELFF
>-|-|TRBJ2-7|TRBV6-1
TGTGCCAGCAGCGAGTCCTCGTACGAGCAGTACTTC
CASSESSYEQYF
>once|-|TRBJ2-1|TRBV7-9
TGTGCCAGCAGCTTAGTCCCAGGGGATTGGCAGTTCTTC
CASSLVPGDWQFF
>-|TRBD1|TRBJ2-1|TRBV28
TGTGCCAGCAGTTTATTAGAAGGGGGCGCCTACAATGAGCAGTTCTTC
CASSLLEGGAYNEQFF
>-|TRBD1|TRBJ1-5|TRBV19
TGTGCCAGCGGGACAGGGGTGGATAGCAATCAGCCCCAGCATTTT
CASGTGVDSNQPQHF
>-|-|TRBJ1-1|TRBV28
TGTGCCAGCAGGGGACACAAGGACACTGAAGCTTTCTTT
CASRGHKDTEAFF
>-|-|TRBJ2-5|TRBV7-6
TGTGCCAGCACCCGATTGGAGGGTTCGCACGAGACCCAGTACTTC
CASTRLEGSHETQYF
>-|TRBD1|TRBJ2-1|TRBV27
TGTGCCAGCAGTTACCGGGACAGGGAAGACAATGAGCAGTTCTTC
CASSYRDREDNEQFF